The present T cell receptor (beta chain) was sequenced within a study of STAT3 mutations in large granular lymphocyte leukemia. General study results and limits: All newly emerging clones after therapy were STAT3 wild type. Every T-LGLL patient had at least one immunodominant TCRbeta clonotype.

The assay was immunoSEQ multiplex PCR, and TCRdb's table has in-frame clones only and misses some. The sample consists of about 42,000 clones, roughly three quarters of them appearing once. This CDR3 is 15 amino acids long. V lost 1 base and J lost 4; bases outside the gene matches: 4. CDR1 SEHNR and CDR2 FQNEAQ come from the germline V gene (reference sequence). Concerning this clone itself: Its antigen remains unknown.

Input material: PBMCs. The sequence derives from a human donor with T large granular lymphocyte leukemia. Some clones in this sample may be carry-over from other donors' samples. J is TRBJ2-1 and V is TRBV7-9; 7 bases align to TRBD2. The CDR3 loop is CASSLESSGYNEQFF. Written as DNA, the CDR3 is TGTGCCAGCAGCTTAGAGTCTAGCGGATACAATGAGCAGTTCTTC.